A selection of T cell receptor beta chains follows, all from one sample in a study of cytomegalovirus exposure and HLA in healthy donors. TCRdb's table, derived via immunoSEQ multiplex PCR, lists solely in-frame clones and lacks some. The data show approximately 150,000 clones, 68% seen once. Material for sequencing was PBMCs. The receptors were sampled from a man in his forties or fifties in good health and CMV-seronegative. CDR3s include the opening cysteine and the closing phenylalanine or tryptophan. The order of the fields is D gene, clone size, V gene, J gene, CDR3 protein, CDR3 DNA. The D gene is left open where the match is weak. Some rows have no size entry. The others give once, few or many, or a class for an expanded clone.

>.|.|TRBV5-1|TRBJ1-2
CASFGNYGYTF
TGCGCCAGCTTCGGGAACTATGGCTACACCTTC
>TRBD1|.|TRBV18|TRBJ2-2
CASSRGQGNTGELFF
TGTGCCAGCTCACGGGGACAGGGGAATACCGGGGAGCTGTTTTTT
>TRBD1|.|TRBV27|TRBJ2-7
CASSPQGAGEQYF
TGTGCCAGCAGCCCCCAGGGGGCTGGCGAGCAGTACTTC
>.|.|TRBV19|TRBJ1-6
CASSNPRGGVSYNSPLHF
TGTGCCAGTAGTAATCCGCGAGGGGGGGTCTCCTATAATTCACCCCTCCACTTT
>TRBD1|.|TRBV6-1|TRBJ1-5
CASILDRGGQPQHF
TGTGCCAGCATCCTGGACAGGGGTGGCCAGCCCCAGCATTTT
>TRBD2|.|TRBV5-4|TRBJ2-5
CASSLGAGGPLETQYF
TGTGCCAGCAGCTTGGGAGCGGGGGGGCCATTGGAGACCCAGTACTTC
>TRBD1|.|TRBV6-6|TRBJ1-3
CASSLRTGLPPSYF
TGTGCCAGCAGTTTGAGGACAGGCCTCCCTCCTAGTTATTTT
>.|.|TRBV7-9|TRBJ1-4
CASSPQGKLFF
TGTGCCAGCAGCCCCCAGGGCAAACTGTTTTTT
>.|.|TRBV2|TRBJ1-2
CASSPDMIYGYTF
TGTGCCAGCAGCCCCGACATGATCTATGGCTACACCTTC
>.|.|TRBV29-1|TRBJ2-7
CSVERDNYEQYF
TGCAGCGTTGAACGGGACAACTACGAGCAGTACTTC
>.|few|TRBV19|TRBJ2-7
CASSDRDYEQYF
TGTGCCAGTAGCGACAGAGACTACGAGCAGTACTTC
>.|.|TRBV2|TRBJ1-1
CASTSQGNTEAFF
TGTGCCAGCACCTCTCAGGGGAACACTGAAGCTTTCTTT
>.|.|TRBV9|TRBJ1-5
CASSAQGNSNQPQHF
TGTGCCAGCAGCGCACAGGGAAACAGCAATCAGCCCCAGCATTTT
>TRBD1|.|TRBV5-1|TRBJ2-1
CASSYPDRERNEQFF
TGCGCCAGCAGCTACCCGGACAGGGAGCGCAATGAGCAGTTCTTC
>TRBD2|.|TRBV7-9|TRBJ2-5
CASSLLKRGGRETQYF
TGTGCCAGCAGCTTATTAAAGCGGGGGGGCCGGGAGACCCAGTACTTC
>.|.|TRBV10-1|TRBJ2-1
CASSDRQGRGSYNEQFF
TGCGCCAGCAGTGACCGGCAGGGCAGGGGTTCCTACAATGAGCAGTTCTTC
>.|few|TRBV19|TRBJ2-7
CASSTTRDNYEQYF
TGTGCCAGTAGTACCACCCGGGACAACTACGAGCAGTACTTC
>TRBD1|.|TRBV7-9|TRBJ1-2
CASSLVTGTGYTF
TGTGCCAGCAGCTTAGTGACAGGGACGGGCTACACCTTC
>.|.|TRBV4-1|TRBJ1-1
CASSQFQGGNTEAFF
TGCGCCAGCAGCCAATTTCAGGGAGGTAACACTGAAGCTTTCTTT
>TRBD2|.|TRBV6-1|TRBJ2-3
CASSDWGSGGYTDTQYF
TGTGCCAGCAGTGACTGGGGTAGCGGGGGTTACACAGATACGCAGTATTTT
>TRBD1|.|TRBV13|TRBJ1-1
CASGTRGPNTEAFF
TGTGCCAGCGGTACCAGGGGGCCGAACACTGAAGCTTTCTTT
>TRBD2|.|TRBV5-4|TRBJ2-7
CASSLDPGGGPHEQYF
TGTGCCAGCAGCTTGGATCCCGGCGGGGGGCCCCACGAGCAGTACTTC
>TRBD1|.|TRBV19|TRBJ1-4
CASSIGTEGEKLFF
TGTGCCAGTAGTATCGGGACAGAAGGTGAAAAACTGTTTTTT
>TRBD1|.|TRBV11-2|TRBJ1-4
CASSLGDRDHEKLFF
TGTGCCAGCAGCTTAGGGGACAGGGACCATGAAAAACTGTTTTTT
>TRBD1|.|TRBV4-3|TRBJ1-6
CASSHQTGANNSPLHF
TGCGCCAGCAGCCACCAGACAGGGGCTAATAATTCACCCCTCCACTTT
>TRBD1|.|TRBV6-6|TRBJ1-1
CASSPDRGNTEAFF
TGTGCCAGCAGCCCCGACAGGGGGAACACTGAAGCTTTCTTT